This TCR beta chain was documented in a study of blood T cell repertoires in COVID-19. Study-wide context: Spain, Italy and the United States supplied samples that represented acute and convalescent COVID-19. T cells, B-cell-depleted T cells, or PBMCs supplied cDNA or gDNA.

The method was immunoSEQ multiplex PCR; TCRdb's version includes in-frame clones alone and lacks a portion of them. The sample includes under 150,000 clones, more than 75% of them seen just once. The CDR3 totals 18 residues. CDR1 and CDR2 (germline): MGHRA, YSYEKL. V shed 0 bases and J shed 4 bases, with 16 bases lying between them. This clone was counted a single time. The receptor's source is a human donor in a cohort sampled during active COVID-19. The source material was peripheral blood. This rearrangement joins TRBV4-1 to TRBJ1-6, with TRBD1 as a possible D gene (5 bases). The CDR3 loop reads CASSQDAGGVGYNSPLHF. The CDR3 DNA sequence: TGCGCCAGCAGCCAAGATGCGGGGGGGGTGGGGTATAATTCACCCCTCCACTTT.